The T cell receptor beta chain described here comes from a study of T cell repertoires in cytomegalovirus infection. Study overall: The public TCR beta signatures pointed to both CMV infection and matching HLA type.

The germline V gene encodes CDR1 SGHAT and CDR2 FQNNGV. Trimming cost V 3 bases and J 2 bases; bases outside gene matches: 2. The CDR3 has 15 residues. TCRdb itself ran the reads through MiXCR, one entry per CDR3 protein. The sample lists 150,000 to 180,000 distinct CDR3 sequences, about 25% seen once, with 11% in the top ten. As regards this clonotype: Its matching antigen is unknown.

Study outcomes and limitations: Predominance within the ex vivo response was attributable to HLA-C-restricted CMV-specific TCR beta clonotypes.

Sequencing was carried out using PBMCs. This TCR was recovered from a human donor in good health (CMV status not recorded). Some clones in this sample may be carry-over from other donors' samples. The rearrangement uses TRBV11-2 and TRBJ2-1; TRBD2 agrees at 9 bases. CDR3 in amino acids: CASSLASGTYNEQFF. The CDR3, as DNA: TGTGCCAGCAGCTTGGCTAGCGGGACCTACAATGAGCAGTTCTTC. The variable domain in full, completed from reference TRBV11-2 and TRBJ2-1, reads EAGVAQSPRYKIIEKRQSVAFWCNPISGHATLYWYQQILGQGPKLLIQFQNNGVVDDSQLPKDRFSAERLKGVDSTLKIQPAKLEDSAVYLCASSLASGTYNEQFFGPGTRLTVL.